Below, 5 T cell receptor beta chains from the same sample are listed, as sequenced in a study of T cell responses to AZD1222 COVID-19 vaccine. The assay was immunoSEQ multiplex PCR, and TCRdb's table has in-frame clones only and misses some. There are 80,000 to 100,000 clones in the sample; roughly nine tenths occur only once, and 11% lies in the top ten. This specimen was peripheral blood, taken 28 days after the second AZD1222 dose. The receptors derive from an adult who received the AZD1222 COVID-19 vaccine.

The table lists this clone with a count of one. The rearrangement links TRBV12-3 or TRBV12-4 to TRBJ1-1; D gene ambiguous. The length of the CDR3 is 13 residues. V was shortened by 3 bases and J by 5 bases, with 10 bases between the two germline ends. CDR3 loop: CASSFTGLTEAFF. The CDR3 DNA is TGTGCCAGCAGTTTTACCGGGTTGACTGAAGCTTTCTTT.

A word on this clone: The junction departs from the called germline gene at one end, perhaps through a read error. The rearrangement links TRBV6-4 to TRBJ2-3; 8 bases align to TRBD1. This CDR3 is 15 amino acids long. CDR1 MRHNA and CDR2 SNTAGT come from the germline V gene. CDR3: CASSHSGTGADTQYF. As DNA, the CDR3 is TGTGCCAGCAGTCACTCCGGGACAGGAGCAGATACGCAGTATTTT.

The chain joins TRBV4-3 to TRBJ1-5; D gene ambiguous. The CDR3 contains 16 residues. Trimming took off 4 bases at V and 1 base at J, with 14 bases between the two ends. CDR1 is LGHNA, CDR2 YSLEER, per germline. The CDR3 spells CASSPYLGQSNQPQHF. CDR3 coding DNA: TGCGCCAGCAGCCCGTACCTTGGCCAGAGCAATCAGCCCCAGCATTTT.

V usage is TRBV13 and J usage is TRBJ1-3, with D unresolved. The CDR3 runs 18 residues. Germline-derived CDR1 and CDR2 are PRHDT and FYEKMQ (reference sequence). The V end lost 1 base, the J end lost 0 bases, and 16 bases lay between the germline ends. The CDR3 nucleotides read TGTGCCAGCAGCTTAGAAGCCCGGCGGAGGCTCTCTGGAAACACCATATATTTT. It specifies CASSLEARRRLSGNTIYF.

This sequence joins TRBV28 and TRBJ1-6; unclear D gene. The CDR3 extends over 16 amino acids. V lost 10 bases to trimming and J lost 6 bases, with 22 bases between them. The germline CDR1 and CDR2 sequences are MDHEN and SYDVKM. For the CDR3, the DNA is TGTGCCACCAATTCCTTCTGGAGCCTGATTAATTCACCCCTCCACTTT. This sequence encodes CATNSFWSLINSPLHF.